Following are 11 T cell receptor beta chains from one sample sequenced in a study of T-cell reconstitution after alpha-beta-depleted transplantation in children. Molecular barcoding with unique molecular identifiers was used for the TCRbeta library. TCRdb reanalysed the PCR reads using MiXCR and keeps one entry per CDR3 protein. The repertoire has hundreds of thousands of distinct CDR3 sequences, just under 8.5% of them found once; the top ten carry about 6.4%. This sample comprised PBMCs, mostly from graft donor cells, obtained 180 days after TCRalphabeta/CD19-depleted stem cell transplant. Source of these receptors: a male patient younger than 18 who had a stem cell transplant for acute lymphoblastic leukemia, so the T cells may come from the graft donor.

This clonotype was seen at least ten times. The chain carries TRBV12-3 or TRBV12-4 and TRBJ2-7; D unclear. V was shortened by 3 bases and J by 7 bases, with 10 bases between the two germline ends. The CDR3 has 12 residues. DNA for the CDR3: TGTGCCAGCAGTTTCGTCCCCTGGGAGCAGTACTTC. This translates into CASSFVPWEQYF.

This clonotype was recorded at least ten times. The chain recombines TRBV12-3 or TRBV12-4 with TRBJ2-3; D uncertain. The V end was cut by 3 bases, the J end by 0 bases, with 13 bases between. This CDR3 has 16 residues. Here the CDR3 reads CASSFQRVWSTDTQYF. Here the CDR3 DNA reads TGTGCCAGCAGTTTCCAGCGTGTTTGGAGCACAGATACGCAGTATTTT.

This clonotype was seen many times. The rearrangement links TRBV4-2 to TRBJ2-3, with D possibly matching TRBD2 (5 bases). The CDR3 consists of 16 residues. In germline, CDR1 is LGHNA, CDR2 YNFKEQ. The V end lost 2 bases, the J end lost 2 bases, and 14 bases lay between the germline ends. CDR3 in amino acids: CASSQTLARNTDTQYF. The CDR3, as DNA: TGTGCCAGCAGCCAAACCTTAGCGAGGAACACAGATACGCAGTATTTT.

This clonotype was counted ten times or more. The V gene is TRBV20-1, the J gene TRBJ2-3; 7 bases align to TRBD1. V lost 3 bases, J lost 0 bases, and 6 bases stayed unmatched. This CDR3 spans 15 amino acids. Germline lookup yields CDR1 DFQATT and CDR2 SNEGSKA (reference sequence). The DNA of the CDR3 is TGCAGTGCTAGCTCGGACAGGCCTAGCACAGATACGCAGTATTTT. Protein sequence: CSASSDRPSTDTQYF.

This clonotype was observed many times. The chain has TRBV7-9 and TRBJ2-1, with 13 bases aligning to TRBD2. The CDR3 has 14 amino acids. CDR1 is SEHNR and CDR2 is FQNEAQ in the germline V gene (reference sequence). Trimming cost V 5 bases and J 9 bases; bases outside gene matches: 4. The CDR3 coding sequence is TGTGCCAGCAGCACCCGGACTAGCGGGAGTGAGCAGTTCTTC. Residues: CASSTRTSGSEQFF.

This chain uses TRBV7-3 with TRBJ2-7; 11 nucleotides align to TRBD2. There are 15 residues in the CDR3. Germline lookup yields CDR1 SGHTA and CDR2 FQGTGA. The J segment lost 4 bases and the V segment lost 5 bases, leaving 7 bases of the junction unmatched. The DNA for the CDR3 is TGTGCCAGCAGCCCCATACTAGCGGGAGTTTACGAGCAGTACTTC. It yields the protein CASSPILAGVYEQYF.

This clonotype was picked up many times. The chain combines TRBV28 with TRBJ2-5, with D tentatively TRBD1 (5 bases). Germline V gives CDR1 MDHEN, CDR2 SYDVKM. The V end was cut by 6 bases, the J end by 4 bases, with 12 bases between. The CDR3 has 13 amino acids. Here the CDR3 DNA reads TGTGCCAGCAGCCTCAGGGTGGCAGAGACCCAGTACTTC. Protein: CASSLRVAETQYF.

This clonotype was seen ten or more times. The gene calls are TRBV7-9 and TRBJ2-7; 10 nucleotides agree with TRBD2. Trimming took 2 bases from V and 0 from J; bases not matched to a gene: 1. The CDR3 sequence is 15 residues long. The germline gives CDR1 SEHNR, CDR2 FQNEAQ (reference sequence). CDR3 residues: CASSLPSGSSYEQYF. DNA of the CDR3: TGTGCCAGCAGCTTACCTAGCGGGAGCTCCTACGAGCAGTACTTC.

Concerning this clonotype: A much bigger clone sits one base away, suggesting this may be a read error. V gene TRBV7-9 combines with J gene TRBJ2-5; a possible D gene is TRBD1 (6 bases). V was pared by 3 bases and J by 7 bases, with 15 bases between. In germline, CDR1 is SEHNR, CDR2 FQNEAQ (reference sequence). The CDR3 consists of 14 residues. The CDR3 reads CASSFPDSAGTQYF. The CDR3 DNA reads TGTGCCAGCAGCTTCCCGGACAGCGCAGGGACCCAGTACTTC. The full variable domain, rest sourced from reference TRBV7-9 and TRBJ2-5, is DTGVSQNPRHKITKRGQNVTFRCDPISEHNRLYWYRQTLGQGPEFLTYFQNEAQLEKSRLLSDRFSAERPKGSFSTLEIQRTEQGDSAMYLCASSFPDSAGTQYFGPGTRLLVL.

This clonotype was picked up many times. The V call is TRBV20-1, the J call TRBJ2-4; D is uncertain. Germline CDR1 and CDR2: DFQATT and SNEGSKA (reference sequence). Trimming took off 0 bases at V and 7 bases at J, with 13 bases between the two ends. This CDR3 has 14 amino acids. The CDR3 sequence is CSARDLGVSNIQYF. The CDR3 bases are TGCAGTGCTAGAGATCTTGGGGTCAGCAACATTCAGTACTTC.

As for this clonotype: A much more abundant neighbour one base away suggests this may be a read error. CDR3 in amino acids: CASSFIRTGAATDTQYF. CDR3 sequence (DNA): TGTGCCAGCAGCTTCATTAGGACAGGGGCCGCGACAGATACGCAGTATTTT. This chain connects TRBV5-5 to TRBJ2-3; TRBD1 aligns across 9 bases. The CDR3 sequence is 17 residues long. Germline CDR1 is SGHKS and CDR2 is YYEKEE (reference sequence). V lost 2 bases, J lost 3 bases, and 10 bases stayed unmatched.